These 30 T cell receptor beta chains were sequenced from one sample in a study of early T cells in non-severe SARS-CoV-2 infection. TCRdb redid the calling of the 5' RACE reads with MiXCR, one entry per CDR3 protein. The sample lists fewer than 65,000 distinct CDR3 sequences, approximately 8.5% seen once, with just under 15% in the top ten. Sample: whole blood. These receptors came from an adult who was a healthcare worker with PCR-confirmed SARS-CoV-2 infection or an uninfected control (not recorded which).

V and J are TRBV20-1 and TRBJ1-1, with D uncertain. V lost 7 bases, J lost 0 bases, and 9 bases lay in between. CDR3 length equals 12 residues. The germline V gene encodes CDR1 DFQATT and CDR2 SNEGSKA (reference sequence). The CDR3 DNA sequence: TGCAGTGGGGTGGATGTGAACACTGAAGCTTTCTTT. Residues: CSGVDVNTEAFF.

This clonotype was observed at least ten times. J is TRBJ2-3 and V is TRBV20-1, with TRBD2 as a possible D gene (5 bases). This CDR3 spans 13 amino acids. Looked up from germline, CDR1 is DFQATT and CDR2 is SNEGSKA (reference sequence). V was trimmed by 8 bases and J by 0 bases, leaving 12 bases between them. The CDR3 sequence is CSRPSGSTDTQYF. CDR3 sequence (DNA): TGCAGTCGCCCTTCGGGGAGCACAGATACGCAGTATTTT.

This clonotype was recorded a few times. The chain uses TRBV4-1 and TRBJ2-2; TRBD1 or TRBD2 may be the D gene (6 bases each). Germline CDR1 MGHRA, CDR2 YSYEKL. Between the trimmed V and J ends, which lost 0 bases and 5 bases, there was a span of 22 bases. This CDR3 is 19 amino acids long. The CDR3 DNA sequence: TGCGCCAGCAGCCAAGATAGGTCAGGCTTAGGGGGAGGAACCGGGGAGCTGTTTTTT. This gives the protein CASSQDRSGLGGGTGELFF.

This clonotype ranks as medium-sized. The chain employs TRBV28 and TRBJ2-7; 7 bases are shared with TRBD1. The CDR3 has 13 amino acids. The V segment lost 7 bases and the J segment 3 bases; nucleotides outside the gene matches: 6. Germline V gives CDR1 MDHEN, CDR2 SYDVKM. CDR3 nucleotide sequence: TGTGCCAGCACCGACAGGGTAGACTACGAGCAGTACTTC. Translating gives CASTDRVDYEQYF. The complete variable domain, with remaining parts taken from reference TRBV28 and TRBJ2-7, reads DVKVTQSSRYLVKRTGEKVFLECVQDMDHENMFWYRQDPGLGLRLIYFSYDVKMKEKGDIPEGYSVSREKKERFSLILESASTNQTSMYLCASTDRVDYEQYFGPGTRLTVT.

This clonotype appeared a few times. This sequence joins TRBV6-2 or TRBV6-3 and TRBJ1-4; D possibly corresponds to TRBD1 (6 bases). The V gene lost 5 bases and the J gene lost 11 bases, with 18 bases spanning the gap. Germline V gene sequence: CDR1 MNHEY, CDR2 SVGEGT. There are 14 residues in the CDR3. The CDR3 loop reads CASSTGLTLGKLFF. Written as DNA, the CDR3 is TGTGCCAGCAGTACAGGGCTCACCCTTGGGAAACTGTTTTTT.

This clonotype was counted many times. The rearrangement uses TRBV3-1 and TRBJ2-6, with D perhaps TRBD1 (5 bases). Deletions cut 8 bases from V and 0 bases from J, with 14 bases between. In germline, CDR1 is LGHDT, CDR2 YNNKEL (reference sequence). CDR3 length: 16 residues. The DNA of the CDR3 is TGTGCCAGCCGCACAGGTCTAGACTCTGGGGCCAACGTCCTGACTTTC. Amino acids: CASRTGLDSGANVLTF.

The chain has TRBV7-9 and TRBJ2-3, with 11 bases matching TRBD2. The germline gives CDR1 SEHNR, CDR2 FQNEAQ (reference sequence). The CDR3 is made up of 20 amino acids. V lost 5 bases to trimming and J lost 3 bases; unmatched junction nucleotides: 19. CDR3 in amino acids: CASSTYPPSGRSSLTDTQYF. In DNA, the CDR3 is TGTGCCAGCAGCACCTACCCCCCTAGCGGGAGGAGTTCGTTAACAGATACGCAGTATTTT.

This clonotype came up many times. This chain connects TRBV13 to TRBJ2-7; tentatively, D is TRBD1 or TRBD2 (5 bases each). From germline, CDR1 is PRHDT and CDR2 FYEKMQ (reference sequence). This CDR3 comprises 17 residues. V lost 3 bases and J lost 4, with 22 bases in between. The CDR3: CASSFGQEGRALYEQYF. The DNA for the CDR3 is TGTGCCAGCAGCTTCGGTCAAGAGGGGCGGGCCCTGTACGAGCAGTACTTC.

The chain links TRBV20-1 to TRBJ2-3; D remains ambiguous. The CDR3 loop spans 14 amino acids. V gave up 4 bases and J gave up 2 bases, with 13 bases separating them. CDR1 and CDR2 (germline): DFQATT, SNEGSKA (reference sequence). CDR3 region: CSATEDGYTDTQYF. The CDR3 DNA sequence: TGCAGTGCTACAGAGGACGGATACACAGATACGCAGTATTTT.

This clonotype has a handful of counts. A read error may account for a junction end that differs from germline. The J gene is TRBJ2-3, the V gene TRBV12-5; D not certain. CDR1 is LGHNT and CDR2 is FRNRAP in the germline V gene. The CDR3 is made up of 15 amino acids. In DNA, the CDR3 is TGTGCTAGTGGTTTGGGCCACGGCCAGCAAGATTCGCAGTATTTT. It translates to CASGLGHGQQDSQYF. Full variable domain (missing parts from reference TRBV12-5 and TRBJ2-3): DARVTQTPRHKVTEMGQEVTMRCQPILGHNTVFWYRQTMMQGLELLAYFRNRAPLDDSGMPKDRFSAEMPDATLATLKIQPSEPRDSAVYFCASGLGHGQQDSQYFGPGTRLTVL.

This clonotype was detected a few times. This sequence joins TRBV20-1 and TRBJ2-7, with D hard to call. Germline V gives CDR1 DFQATT, CDR2 SNEGSKA (reference sequence). V gave up 3 bases and J gave up 11 bases, with 17 bases separating them. The length of the CDR3 is 12 residues. In DNA form, the CDR3 reads TGCAGTGCTAGTCGCTTAAACAGTATTAAGTACTTC. Its translation: CSASRLNSIKYF.

This clonotype was seen at least ten times. V usage is TRBV12-3 or TRBV12-4 and J usage is TRBJ1-1; D perhaps matches TRBD1 (6 bases). V was cut by 4 bases and J by 4 bases, with 13 bases left in between. CDR3 length: 14 residues. CDR3 in amino acids: CASSSTGPGTEAFF. For the CDR3, the DNA is TGTGCCAGCAGTTCTACAGGGCCGGGCACTGAAGCTTTCTTT.

The chain carries TRBV7-9 and TRBJ1-1, with no clear D. CDR3 length equals 15 residues. Trimming shortened V by 0 bases and J by 7 bases, and 15 bases separated the two germline ends. Germline assignment: CDR1 SEHNR and CDR2 FQNEAQ (reference sequence). CDR3 bases: TGTGCCAGCAGCTTAGCGTTTGGCAGCGCCAGTGAAGCTTTCTTT. The encoded protein is CASSLAFGSASEAFF.

This clonotype was picked up many times. The CDR3 DNA sequence: TGTGCCTGGGGGGACGGTAACACCGGGGAGCTGTTTTTT. Encoded protein: CAWGDGNTGELFF. The rearrangement joins TRBV30 to TRBJ2-2; TRBD1 or TRBD2 may be the D gene (5 bases each). The germline V gene encodes CDR1 GTSNPN and CDR2 SVGIG (reference sequence). V shed 5 bases and J shed 2 bases, with 9 bases lying between them. The CDR3 covers 13 residues.

The chain has TRBV6-5 and TRBJ2-3; possibly TRBD1 for D (5 bases). Germline values: CDR1 MNHEY, CDR2 SVGAGI. Deletions cut 4 bases from V and 0 bases from J, with 11 bases between. This CDR3 is 15 amino acids long. CDR3 region: CASSSRTPSTDTQYF. The CDR3 DNA is TGTGCCAGCAGTTCCCGGACACCGAGCACAGATACGCAGTATTTT.

This clonotype was seen many times. The chain joins TRBV12-5 to TRBJ1-3; D remains ambiguous. Germline assignment: CDR1 LGHNT and CDR2 FRNRAP. V lost 9 bases and J lost 0, with 12 bases in between. CDR3 size: 14 residues. The DNA for the CDR3 is TGTGCTAGCGCTGGAGAGGGCTCTGGAAACACCATATATTTT. This gives the protein CASAGEGSGNTIYF.

This clonotype occurred many times. The chain recombines TRBV12-3 or TRBV12-4 with TRBJ1-5; D is unresolved. V lost 8 bases and J 4 bases, leaving 9 bases between the germline ends. The CDR3 runs to 12 residues. The CDR3 loop is CASGSINQPQHF. The DNA for the CDR3 is TGTGCCAGCGGATCCATTAATCAGCCCCAGCATTTT.

The table lists this clonotype with many counts. The V gene is TRBV7-9, the J gene TRBJ1-5; D remains unclear. Germline CDR1 and CDR2: SEHNR and FQNEAQ (reference sequence). The CDR3 totals 14 residues. The V gene lost 5 bases and the J gene lost 0 bases, with 8 bases spanning the gap. Here the CDR3 DNA reads TGTGCCAGCAGCGGGAATTATAGCAATCAGCCCCAGCATTTT. Translation gives CASSGNYSNQPQHF.

This clonotype was found a few times. The chain carries TRBV7-2 and TRBJ2-3; TRBD2 matches 8 bases. This CDR3 contains 18 residues. Trimming removed 5 bases from V and 4 bases from J; junction bases left unmatched: 17. Germline CDR1 SGHTA, CDR2 FQGNSA. CDR3 bases: TGTGCCAGCAGCCCGCTGCGATTGGCGGGAGGTTCAGCAGATACGCAGTATTTT. Translation: CASSPLRLAGGSADTQYF.

J is TRBJ2-7 and V is TRBV29-1; either TRBD1 or TRBD2 may supply D (6 bases each). The CDR3 runs 16 residues. V gave up 0 bases and J gave up 3 bases, with 18 bases separating them. Germline lookup yields CDR1 SQVTM and CDR2 ANQGSEA. The CDR3 DNA reads TGCAGCGTTGAAGATCCGGGCGCCGGGGGCTTCTACGAGCAGTACTTC. Amino acid sequence: CSVEDPGAGGFYEQYF.

There are many counts of this clonotype. This chain uses TRBV4-3 with TRBJ2-7; 7 nucleotides agree with TRBD1. The V gene's germline CDR1 is LGHNA and CDR2 YSLEER. The CDR3 totals 16 residues. With V trimmed by 1 base and J by 1 base, 7 bases remained unmatched. The CDR3 loop reads CASSQGRQGNSYEQYF. Written as DNA, the CDR3 is TGCGCCAGCAGCCAAGGGAGACAGGGAAATTCCTACGAGCAGTACTTC.

The sample holds a few counts of this clonotype. CDR3 in DNA: TGTGCCAGTAAGACAGGGAGGTACACTGAAGCTTTCTTT. Encoded protein: CASKTGRYTEAFF. The rearrangement uses TRBV19 and TRBJ1-1; 7 nucleotides line up with TRBD1. The CDR3 is made up of 13 amino acids. Germline CDR1 LNHDA, CDR2 SQIVND (reference sequence). The junction had 5 bases not matched to a gene; V was cut back by 7 bases and J by 3 bases.

This clonotype counts as medium-sized (0.01 to 0.1%). This rearrangement joins TRBV10-3 to TRBJ2-2; D gene unclear. The ends were cut back, 2 bases at V and 5 bases at J, with 6 bases in the middle. Germline-derived CDR1 and CDR2 are ENHRY and SYGVKD. The CDR3 loop spans 13 amino acids. The CDR3 loop is CAISEGITGELFF. CDR3 bases: TGTGCCATCAGTGAGGGGATTACCGGGGAGCTGTTTTTT.

The rearrangement joins TRBV7-2 to TRBJ1-6; D gene unclear. The CDR3 has 18 residues. V was shortened by 3 bases and J by 7 bases, with 22 bases between the two germline ends. CDR1 SGHTA and CDR2 FQGNSA come from the germline V gene. CDR3 sequence (DNA): TGTGCCAGCAGCTTCGCGGGAGGCAGAGGGAAACTAAATTCACCCCTCCACTTT. Translation: CASSFAGGRGKLNSPLHF.

This clonotype showed up many times. The V gene is TRBV28, the J gene TRBJ2-7; D may correspond to TRBD1 or TRBD2 (5 bases each). CDR1 and CDR2 (germline): MDHEN, SYDVKM. The CDR3 extends over 16 amino acids. Trimming took 2 bases from V and 1 from J, leaving 15 bases between them. CDR3 protein: CASSLGDAPRSYEQYF. Here the CDR3 DNA reads TGTGCCAGCAGTTTAGGGGACGCGCCTCGGTCCTACGAGCAGTACTTC.

This clonotype showed up just a few times. The CDR3 reads CAIGAGQSTDTQYF. Here the CDR3 DNA reads TGTGCCATCGGAGCAGGACAGAGCACAGATACGCAGTATTTT. This chain connects TRBV10-3 to TRBJ2-3; maybe TRBD1 (6 bases). The CDR3 runs to 14 residues. The V end lost 8 bases, the J end lost 0 bases, and 12 bases lay between the germline ends. CDR1 and CDR2 from the germline V gene are ENHRY and SYGVKD.

This clonotype was seen many times. V gene TRBV27 combines with J gene TRBJ2-7; possible D gene TRBD2, 6 bases. Looked up from germline, CDR1 is MNHEY and CDR2 is SMNVEV (reference sequence). V lost 8 bases, J lost 9 bases, and 20 bases lay in between. The CDR3 totals 13 residues. CDR3 residues: CASSMEGTWGQYF. As DNA, the CDR3 is TGTGCCAGCTCAATGGAGGGGACGTGGGGGCAGTACTTC.

This clonotype was detected many times. The chain employs TRBV18 and TRBJ1-1; 7 nucleotides match TRBD1. V gave up 0 bases and J gave up 0 bases; unmatched junction bases: 4. Looked up from germline, CDR1 is KGHSH and CDR2 is LQKENI. The length of the CDR3 is 16 residues. The DNA for the CDR3 is TGTGCCAGCTCACCACCCCAGGGGGGTATGAACACTGAAGCTTTCTTT. This translates into CASSPPQGGMNTEAFF.

A few counts support this clonotype. The rearrangement uses TRBV27 and TRBJ2-6; 10 bases fit TRBD1. CDR3 size: 21 residues. Per germline, CDR1 MNHEY and CDR2 SMNVEV (reference sequence). V was clipped by 5 bases and J by 1 base; unmatched bases: 17. The CDR3 region has the DNA TGTGCCAGCAGTATCAAACTTTCCGGGACAGGGGTATCATCTGGGGCCAACGTCCTGACTTTC. It specifies CASSIKLSGTGVSSGANVLTF.

This clonotype was counted at least ten times. The rearrangement uses TRBV4-3 and TRBJ2-1; 8 bases align to TRBD2. This CDR3 region has 18 residues. The junction had 15 bases not matched to a gene; V was cut back by 2 bases and J by 6 bases. CDR1 is LGHNA, CDR2 YSLEER, per germline. CDR3 nucleotides: TGCGCCAGCAGCCAAAACGATATAAGCGGGAGTCCCCTCAATGAGCAGTTCTTC. Protein product: CASSQNDISGSPLNEQFF.